Only a few counts were recorded for the clone carrying this T cell receptor (beta chain). This sample was taken from a study of T cell changes during pregnancy in multiple sclerosis. TCRdb keeps only in-frame clones here, not all; method: immunoSEQ multiplex PCR. The sample shows some 60,000 clones, roughly nine tenths of them seen only once. This clonotype was sampled from a female donor with multiple sclerosis, enrolled in a pregnancy study. The sequences come from CD4+ T cells from peripheral blood mononuclear cells, collected in the third trimester of pregnancy.

This CDR3 is CASSIRSLTSLLNTEAFF. CDR3 DNA sequence: TGTGCCAGTAGTATAAGGTCCCTGACATCCCTATTGAACACTGAAGCTTTCTTT. This rearrangement joins TRBV19 to TRBJ1-1; no firm D call. The CDR3 is 18 residues long. V was pared by 2 bases and J by 0 bases, with 19 bases between. CDR1 and CDR2 (germline): LNHDA, SQIVND (reference sequence).